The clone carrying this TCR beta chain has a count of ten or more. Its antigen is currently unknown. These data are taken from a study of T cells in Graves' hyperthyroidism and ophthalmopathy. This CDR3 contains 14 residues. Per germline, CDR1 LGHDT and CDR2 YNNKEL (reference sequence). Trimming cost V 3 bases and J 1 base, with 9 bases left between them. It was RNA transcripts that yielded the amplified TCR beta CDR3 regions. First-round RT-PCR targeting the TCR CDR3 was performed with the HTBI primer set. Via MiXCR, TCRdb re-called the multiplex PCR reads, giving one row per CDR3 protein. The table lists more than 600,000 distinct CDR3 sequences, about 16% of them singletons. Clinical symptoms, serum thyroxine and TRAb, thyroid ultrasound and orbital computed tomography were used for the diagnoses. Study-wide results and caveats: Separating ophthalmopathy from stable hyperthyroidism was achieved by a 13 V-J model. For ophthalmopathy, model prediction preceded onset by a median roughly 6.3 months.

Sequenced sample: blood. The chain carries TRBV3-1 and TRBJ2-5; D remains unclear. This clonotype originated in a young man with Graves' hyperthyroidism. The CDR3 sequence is CASSHGEVQETQYF. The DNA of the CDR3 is TGTGCCAGCAGCCATGGAGAGGTCCAAGAGACCCAGTACTTC.